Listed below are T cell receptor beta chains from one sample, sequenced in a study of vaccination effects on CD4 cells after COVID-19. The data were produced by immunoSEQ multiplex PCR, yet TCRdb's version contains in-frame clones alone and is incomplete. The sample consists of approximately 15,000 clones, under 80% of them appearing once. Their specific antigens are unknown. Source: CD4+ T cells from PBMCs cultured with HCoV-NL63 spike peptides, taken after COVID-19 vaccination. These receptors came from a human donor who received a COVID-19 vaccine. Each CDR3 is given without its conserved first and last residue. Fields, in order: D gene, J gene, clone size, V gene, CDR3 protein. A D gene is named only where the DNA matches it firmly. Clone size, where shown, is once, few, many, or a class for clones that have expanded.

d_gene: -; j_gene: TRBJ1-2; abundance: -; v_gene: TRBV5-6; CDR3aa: ASSPDSYGYT
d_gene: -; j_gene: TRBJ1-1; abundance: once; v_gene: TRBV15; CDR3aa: ATSRTPLDPREDTEAF
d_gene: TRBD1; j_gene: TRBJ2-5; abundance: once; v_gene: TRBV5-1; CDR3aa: ASSIDRVEETQY
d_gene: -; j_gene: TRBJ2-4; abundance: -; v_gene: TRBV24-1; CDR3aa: ATSDTPGTRLAKNIQY
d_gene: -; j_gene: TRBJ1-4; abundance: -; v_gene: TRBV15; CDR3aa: ATSRRDPEKLF
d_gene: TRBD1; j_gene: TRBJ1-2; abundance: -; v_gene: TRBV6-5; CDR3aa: ASSPRTGYDYGYT
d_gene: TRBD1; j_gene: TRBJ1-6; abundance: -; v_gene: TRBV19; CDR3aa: ASSMNTGGQNSPLH
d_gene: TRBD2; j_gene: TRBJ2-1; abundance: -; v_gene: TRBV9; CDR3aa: ASSLPARTSGNSYNEQF
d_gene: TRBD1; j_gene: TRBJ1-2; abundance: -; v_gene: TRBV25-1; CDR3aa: ASSLGTDRRGDSYGYT
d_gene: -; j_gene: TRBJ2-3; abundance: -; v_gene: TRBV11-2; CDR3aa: ASTPSTDTQY
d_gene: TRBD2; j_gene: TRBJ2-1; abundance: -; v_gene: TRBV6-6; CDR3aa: ASSYLGGSSYNEQF
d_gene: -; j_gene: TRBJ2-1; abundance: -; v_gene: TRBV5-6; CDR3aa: ASSLLTGLSYNEQF
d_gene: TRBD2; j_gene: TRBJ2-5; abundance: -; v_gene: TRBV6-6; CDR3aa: ASSTGTSGETQY
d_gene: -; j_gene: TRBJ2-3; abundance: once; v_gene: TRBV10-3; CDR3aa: AISEFSGHTQY
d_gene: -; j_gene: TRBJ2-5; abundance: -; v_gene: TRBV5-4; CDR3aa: ASSSKMDRWETQY
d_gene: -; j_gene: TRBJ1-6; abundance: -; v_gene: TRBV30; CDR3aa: AWNTLLGSPLH
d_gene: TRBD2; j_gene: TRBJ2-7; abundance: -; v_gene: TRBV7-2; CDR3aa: ASSFGGGYEQY
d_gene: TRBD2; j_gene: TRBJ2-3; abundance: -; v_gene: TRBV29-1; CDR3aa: SVGGGTSGITDTQY
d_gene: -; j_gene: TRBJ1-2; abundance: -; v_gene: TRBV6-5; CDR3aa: ASRQDSNYGYT
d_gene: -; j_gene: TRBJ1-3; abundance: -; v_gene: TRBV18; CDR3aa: ASRAGSNSGNTIY
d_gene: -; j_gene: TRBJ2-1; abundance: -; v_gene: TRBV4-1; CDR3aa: ASSQGVRGVEEF
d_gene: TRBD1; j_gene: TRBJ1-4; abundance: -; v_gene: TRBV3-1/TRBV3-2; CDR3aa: ASRRQGAAEKLF
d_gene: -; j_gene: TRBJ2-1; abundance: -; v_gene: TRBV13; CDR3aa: ASSSRRSSYNEQF
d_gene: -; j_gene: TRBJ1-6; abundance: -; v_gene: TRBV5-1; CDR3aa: ASSLESGANSPLH
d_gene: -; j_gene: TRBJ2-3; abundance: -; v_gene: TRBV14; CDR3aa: ASSQDLWRGTDTQY
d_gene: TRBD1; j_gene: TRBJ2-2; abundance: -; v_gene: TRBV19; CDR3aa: ASMVDRGHTGELF
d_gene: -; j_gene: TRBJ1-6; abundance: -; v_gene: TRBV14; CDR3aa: ASSLGASSYNSPLH
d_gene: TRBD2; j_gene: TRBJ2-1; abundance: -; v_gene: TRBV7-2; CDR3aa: ASSREGSSYNEQF
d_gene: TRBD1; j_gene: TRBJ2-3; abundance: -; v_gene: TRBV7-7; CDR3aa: ASSLGTGRSTDTQY
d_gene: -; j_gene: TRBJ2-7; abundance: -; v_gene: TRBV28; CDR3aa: ASSWAGSQY
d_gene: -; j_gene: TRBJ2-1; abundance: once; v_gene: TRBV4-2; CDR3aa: ASSQDRGTYNEQF
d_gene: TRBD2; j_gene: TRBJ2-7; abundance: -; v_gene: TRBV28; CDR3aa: ASSLTLGLAGGQY
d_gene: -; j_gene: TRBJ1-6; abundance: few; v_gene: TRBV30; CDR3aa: AWSAGSPLH
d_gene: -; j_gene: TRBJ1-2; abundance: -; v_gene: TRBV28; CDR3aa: ASSLYSPYGYT
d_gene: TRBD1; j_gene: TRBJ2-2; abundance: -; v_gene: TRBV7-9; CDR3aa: ASSSRDRVPGELF
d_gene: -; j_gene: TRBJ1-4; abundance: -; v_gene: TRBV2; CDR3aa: ASTPGLSRDEKLF
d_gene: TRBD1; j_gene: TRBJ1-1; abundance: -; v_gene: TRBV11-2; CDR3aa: ASSQQGYTEAF
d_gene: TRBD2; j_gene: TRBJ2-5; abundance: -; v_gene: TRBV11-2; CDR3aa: ASSPGAGGKETQY
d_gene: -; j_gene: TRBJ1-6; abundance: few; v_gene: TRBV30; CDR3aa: AQERDGMSPLH
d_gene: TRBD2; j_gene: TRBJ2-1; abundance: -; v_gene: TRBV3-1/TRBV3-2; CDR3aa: ASSQDSASGSWNEQF
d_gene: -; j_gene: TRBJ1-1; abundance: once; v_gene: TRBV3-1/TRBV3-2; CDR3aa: ASSQDPGFAAF
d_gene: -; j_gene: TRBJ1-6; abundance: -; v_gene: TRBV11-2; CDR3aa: ASSRDGSYNSPLH
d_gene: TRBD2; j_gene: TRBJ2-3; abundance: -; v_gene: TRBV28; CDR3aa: ASSPPSLAGGDTDTQY
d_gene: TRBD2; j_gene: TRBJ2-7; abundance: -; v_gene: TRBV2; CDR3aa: ASTWEGSYEQY
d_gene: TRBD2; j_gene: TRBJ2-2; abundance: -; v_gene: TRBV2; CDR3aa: ASTRGGVRGELF
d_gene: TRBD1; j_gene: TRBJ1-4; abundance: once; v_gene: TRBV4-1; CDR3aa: ASSQGTGAKFTNEKLF
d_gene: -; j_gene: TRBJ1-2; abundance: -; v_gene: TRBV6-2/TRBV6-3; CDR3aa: ASSYMTYGYT
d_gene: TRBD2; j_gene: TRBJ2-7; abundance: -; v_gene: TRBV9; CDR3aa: ASSVPTSGRREQY
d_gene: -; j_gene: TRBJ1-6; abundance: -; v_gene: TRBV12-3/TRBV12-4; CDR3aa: AVRTSYNSPLH
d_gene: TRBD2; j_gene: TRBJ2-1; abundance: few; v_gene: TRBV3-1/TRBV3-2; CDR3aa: ASSQENSGRGAQF
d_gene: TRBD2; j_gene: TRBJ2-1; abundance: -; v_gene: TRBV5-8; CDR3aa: ASSRGTSGGYNEQF
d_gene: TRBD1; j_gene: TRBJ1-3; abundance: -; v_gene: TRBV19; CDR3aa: ASGVQGATGNTIY
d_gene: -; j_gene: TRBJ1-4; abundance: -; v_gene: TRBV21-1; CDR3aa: ASSKRTGNEKLF
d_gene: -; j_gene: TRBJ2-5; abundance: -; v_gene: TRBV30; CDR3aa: AWSVGSRETQY
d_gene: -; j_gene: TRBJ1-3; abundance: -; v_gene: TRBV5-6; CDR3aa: ASSLLGTTGTRGNTIY
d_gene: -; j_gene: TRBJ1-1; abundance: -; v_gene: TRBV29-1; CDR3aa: SVEDWAPTNTEAF
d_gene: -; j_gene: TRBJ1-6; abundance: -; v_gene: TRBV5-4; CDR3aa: ASSLGSRNSPLH